This TCR beta chain is drawn from a study of beta chain features in type 1 diabetes. For the study at large: When patients were set against healthy donors, age, gender and cell yields were similar. Overall study results and limits: Patients with Type 1 diabetes showed moderately but significantly shorter TCRB CDR3s in all four CD4+ subsets.

With respect to this clone: Its antigen remains unknown.

The V and J ends lost 2 bases and 1 base respectively, with 16 bases between them. The CDR3 is made up of 17 amino acids. Germline assignment: CDR1 SGHTS and CDR2 YDEGEE. The entirety of the isolated RNA underwent reverse transcription, so expressed TCRB transcripts were sequenced. There were around 3.5 million reads on average in the naive, central memory and regulatory T cell samples. Data came from immunoSEQ multiplex PCR; TCRdb stores just in-frame clones and leaves some out. The repertoire holds about 390,000 clones, with over 8.5% as singletons. Material: central memory CD4+ T cells from blood. The receptor was isolated from a man aged 25-45 years with type 1 diabetes. The chain recombines TRBV5-8 with TRBJ1-5; D possibly corresponds to TRBD1 (5 bases). The CDR3: CASSFVGGAGSNQPQHF. CDR3 nucleotide sequence: TGTGCCAGCAGCTTTGTAGGAGGGGCGGGGAGCAATCAGCCCCAGCATTTT.